This record looks at one T cell receptor (beta chain) sequence and its context. This sample is part of a study of cytomegalovirus exposure and HLA in healthy donors. CDR1 and CDR2 from the germline V gene are MDHEN and SYDVKM. CDR3 length: 15 amino acids. V was shortened by 2 bases and J by 1 base, with 11 bases between the two germline ends. Unrecorded immune exposure was likely among donors, who were nominally healthy when sampled. The primer mix had 60 Vbeta and 13 Jbeta primers. Clones were read by immunoSEQ multiplex PCR, and TCRdb kept only the in-frame ones, dropping some. This table holds about 200,000 clones, about 83% found once.

The TCR sequence derives from a girl aged 10 to 17 in good health and CMV-seronegative. What was sequenced was PBMCs. This rearrangement joins TRBV28 to TRBJ1-1, with a weak D call TRBD1 (6 bases). Written as DNA, the CDR3 is TGTGCCAGCAGTTTACACAGGGCCGGGAACACTGAAGCTTTCTTT. Residues: CASSLHRAGNTEAFF.